Included here is one T cell receptor (beta chain) sequence, with context. The antigen is not known. V lost 3 bases and J lost 0, with 14 bases in between. From germline, CDR1 is KGHSH and CDR2 LQKENI. This CDR3 contains 16 residues. It was with 60 Vbeta and 13 Jbeta primers that the PCR ran. Only in-frame clones appear in the TCRdb table, and some are missing; sequencing was by immunoSEQ multiplex PCR. The sample includes approximately 100,000 clones, around three quarters of them seen just once. These data are taken from a study of cytomegalovirus exposure and HLA in healthy donors. General study findings and limits: Immune exposure data for these donors was limited to CMV serostatus. For most subjects, TCR beta sequences were reported to predict HLA-A and HLA-B alleles with accuracy. Overall, roughly 160 TCR beta chains were annotated as cytomegalovirus-associated. Using a false discovery rate of 0.05, a later analysis showed that around 16,000 TCR beta sequences were associated with HLA alleles.

The genes are TRBV18 and TRBJ1-1, with a tentative D call TRBD1 (5 bases). The sequenced sample consisted of PBMCs. The TCR comes from a boy aged 5-17 years in good health and CMV-seronegative. This chain's CDR3 is CASSPNRLGMNTEAFF. DNA of the CDR3: TGTGCCAGCTCACCCAACAGGCTTGGCATGAACACTGAAGCTTTCTTT.